These 32 T cell receptor beta chains originate from one sample sequenced in a study of cytomegalovirus exposure and HLA in healthy donors. Some clones are missing from TCRdb's copy, which holds only in-frame ones; the method was immunoSEQ multiplex PCR. Among 250,000 to 400,000 clones, approximately 86% were seen once, and the ten largest hold around 0.88%. Sequencing used PBMCs. The receptors were gathered from a man in his thirties or forties in good health and CMV-seronegative.

DNA for the CDR3: TGTGCCTGGAGCTTAGGGGCTAGCGGGGGATCATACGAGCAGTACTTC. Translation: CAWSLGASGGSYEQYF. The V gene is TRBV30, the J gene TRBJ2-7; 10 bases are a match to TRBD2. In germline, CDR1 is GTSNPN, CDR2 SVGIG (reference sequence). This CDR3 contains 16 residues. With V trimmed by 3 bases and J by 4 bases, 12 bases remained unmatched.

This chain joins TRBV6-4 and TRBJ2-7, with a possible D match to TRBD1 (6 bases). CDR3 length: 16 amino acids. Germline CDR1 MRHNA, CDR2 SNTAGT. Deletions cut 8 bases from V and 4 bases from J, with 24 bases between. CDR3 in DNA: TGTGCCAGCGGAATATCACAGGGAAGGGATCGATACGAGCAGTACTTC. Protein product: CASGISQGRDRYEQYF.

This clone has just one count. The V call is TRBV7-2, the J call TRBJ1-1, with 7 bases fitting TRBD1. The CDR3 runs to 13 residues. Germline CDR1 SGHTA, CDR2 FQGNSA. The V gene end was trimmed by 5 bases and the J gene end by 5 bases; junction bases not matched to a gene: 5. The CDR3 nucleotides read TGTGCCAGCAGCCCAAGACAGGGAACTGAAGCTTTCTTT. Encoded protein: CASSPRQGTEAFF. The whole variable domain, remainder taken from reference TRBV7-2 and TRBJ1-1, is GAGVSQSPSNKVTEKGKDVELRCDPISGHTALYWYRQSLGQGLEFLIYFQGNSAPDKSGLPSDRFSAERTGGSVSTLTIQRTQQEDSAVYLCASSPRQGTEAFFGQGTRLTVV.

The V and J genes are TRBV18 and TRBJ2-2, with 9 bases identical to TRBD2. Losses at the gene ends were 4 bases for V and 1 base for J; bases not matched to a gene: 4. The CDR3 has 16 amino acids. CDR1 is KGHSH and CDR2 is LQKENI in the germline V gene. Here the CDR3 reads CASSRAGGLNTGELFF. The CDR3 bases are TGTGCCAGCTCACGAGCGGGGGGACTGAACACCGGGGAGCTGTTTTTT.

This chain joins TRBV5-6 and TRBJ2-7; 10 bases agree with TRBD1. The CDR3 is 16 amino acids. CDR1 is SGHDT and CDR2 is YYEEEE in the germline V gene. V trimming: 3 bases; J trimming: 3 bases; junction bases outside the gene matches: 9. The CDR3 is CASSWEGQGLNYEQYF. The DNA for the CDR3 is TGTGCCAGCAGCTGGGAGGGACAGGGGTTAAACTACGAGCAGTACTTC.

This clone was seen more than once but under ten times. The rearrangement uses TRBV2 and TRBJ2-2, with D tentatively TRBD1 (5 bases). CDR1 is SNHLY and CDR2 is FYNNEI in the germline V gene. This CDR3 has 14 residues. V shed 3 bases and J shed 6 bases, with 11 bases lying between them. The CDR3 region has the DNA TGTGCCAGCAGTGACCAGGGTTGGGCCGGGGAGCTGTTTTTT. Translated: CASSDQGWAGELFF.

The chain uses TRBV5-4 and TRBJ1-2, with D possibly matching TRBD1 (6 bases). The CDR3 is made up of 14 amino acids. Trimming shortened V by 4 bases and J by 2 bases, and 12 bases separated the two germline ends. Germline-derived CDR1 and CDR2 are SGHNT and YYREEE (reference sequence). This CDR3 reads CASSRTQGNYGYTF. The CDR3 bases are TGTGCCAGCAGCCGCACACAGGGCAACTATGGCTACACCTTC.

The rearrangement uses TRBV5-1 and TRBJ2-3; a weak D match, TRBD1 (6 bases). Germline V gene sequence: CDR1 SGHRS, CDR2 YFSETQ. V shed 1 base and J shed 0 bases, with 9 bases lying between them. The CDR3 sequence is 15 residues long. The CDR3 sequence: CASSLRGSSTDTQYF. For the CDR3, the DNA is TGCGCCAGCAGCTTGAGGGGGTCGAGCACAGATACGCAGTATTTT.

The rearrangement links TRBV28 to TRBJ2-1, with 8 bases fitting TRBD1. Trimming cost V 3 bases and J 4 bases; bases outside gene matches: 5. The CDR3 runs to 15 residues. Germline loops: CDR1 MDHEN, CDR2 SYDVKM. The CDR3: CASSFQGARYNEQFF. CDR3 nucleotide sequence: TGTGCCAGCAGTTTTCAGGGGGCGCGATACAATGAGCAGTTCTTC.

In nucleotides, the CDR3 is TGTGCCAGCAGCCCATTTGGGGGGGGGCCCTACGAGCAGTACTTC. Protein sequence: CASSPFGGGPYEQYF. The chain is built from TRBV7-2 and TRBJ2-7, with D perhaps TRBD2 (7 bases). The CDR3 is 15 amino acids. The germline V and J ends were trimmed by 5 bases and 2 bases, with 16 bases remaining between them. CDR1 is SGHTA and CDR2 is FQGNSA in the germline V gene.

In this sample, this clone turned up once. The chain has TRBV12-5 and TRBJ1-5; 9 nucleotides match TRBD1. CDR3 length: 15 amino acids. The germline CDR1 and CDR2 sequences are LGHNT and FRNRAP. Germline trimming cut 6 bases from V and 3 bases from J; bases unmatched to any gene: 6. The CDR3, as DNA: TGTGCTAGTGGCCGCGGGACAGGGAACAATCAGCCCCAGCATTTT. This codes for CASGRGTGNNQPQHF.

V usage is TRBV7-8 and J usage is TRBJ1-5, with D possibly being TRBD1 (5 bases). Trimming left V 4 bases short and J 0 bases short, with 19 bases between. Germline V gene lookup returns CDR1 SGHVS and CDR2 FQNEAQ. This CDR3 is built from 18 residues. In DNA, the CDR3 is TGTGCCAGCAGCTCCGATGTCGGGGGAGGGTATAGCAATCAGCCCCAGCATTTT. As protein: CASSSDVGGGYSNQPQHF.

This sequence joins TRBV5-1 and TRBJ1-2; TRBD1 aligns across 8 bases. The J segment lost 6 bases and the V segment lost 8 bases, leaving 6 bases of the junction unmatched. The CDR3 is 12 amino acids. Germline CDR1 and CDR2: SGHRS and YFSETQ. CDR3 sequence (DNA): TGCGCCAGTACTACAGGGGGGGATGGCTACACCTTC. Residues: CASTTGGDGYTF.

The rearrangement uses TRBV4-1 and TRBJ2-5, with D tentatively TRBD2 (5 bases). Germline CDR1 is MGHRA and CDR2 is YSYEKL. This CDR3 is 17 amino acids long. V lost 4 bases, J lost 1 base, and 19 bases lay in between. The CDR3: CASSLLPPGSIQETQYF. CDR3 coding DNA: TGCGCCAGCAGCCTGCTCCCACCGGGGTCTATCCAAGAGACCCAGTACTTC.

V is TRBV6-5 and J is TRBJ1-2; D perhaps matches TRBD1 (5 bases). Germline V gene lookup returns CDR1 MNHEY and CDR2 SVGAGI. This CDR3 has 12 residues. V was trimmed by 2 bases and J by 4 bases, leaving 5 bases between them. CDR3 bases: TGTGCCAGCAGTTACGACAGCTATGGCTACACCTTC. Translation: CASSYDSYGYTF.

The CDR3, as DNA: TGTGCCAGCAGTTCCAACTCGGGGGGCAGGGCCTACGAGCAGTACTTC. This gives the protein CASSSNSGGRAYEQYF. This chain connects TRBV27 to TRBJ2-7; D is possibly TRBD2 (7 bases). Germline V gene data show CDR1 as MNHEY and CDR2 as SMNVEV (reference sequence). The V end was cut by 4 bases, the J end by 2 bases, with 18 bases between. CDR3 size: 16 residues.

This sequence joins TRBV7-9 and TRBJ2-7; the match to TRBD2 covers 10 bases. Germline assignment: CDR1 SEHNR and CDR2 FQNEAQ (reference sequence). The CDR3 loop spans 14 amino acids. V shed 5 bases, J shed 6 bases, and the junction held 7 bases outside the gene matches. CDR3 nucleotide sequence: TGTGCCAGCAGCCCGATAGCGGGGGGAAGCGAGCAGTACTTC. Translation gives CASSPIAGGSEQYF.

The chain couples TRBV11-3 to TRBJ2-7, with 7 bases identical to TRBD2. The CDR3 covers 14 residues. The ends lost 5 bases at V and 3 bases at J; junction bases unmatched: 7. Germline V gives CDR1 SGHNT, CDR2 YENEEA. This CDR3 reads CASSHSGQSYEQYF. CDR3 nucleotide sequence: TGTGCCAGCAGCCATAGCGGGCAGAGCTACGAGCAGTACTTC.

In its sample, this clone was seen once. V gene TRBV5-4 combines with J gene TRBJ1-1, with TRBD1 matching 7 bases. This CDR3 has 16 amino acids. V lost 1 base, J lost 0 bases, and 6 bases stayed unmatched. From germline, CDR1 is SGHNT and CDR2 YYREEE (reference sequence). The CDR3: CASSLSLGTVNTEAFF. The CDR3 DNA sequence: TGTGCCAGCAGCTTGAGCCTAGGGACAGTGAACACTGAAGCTTTCTTT.

The V gene is TRBV19, the J gene TRBJ1-1; 7 nucleotides match TRBD1. Germline CDR1 LNHDA, CDR2 SQIVND (reference sequence). The CDR3 spans 14 residues. The junction had 8 bases not matched to a gene; V was cut back by 5 bases and J by 5 bases. CDR3 sequence (DNA): TGTGCCAGTAGTTTAGGGGGCGGAAGGACTGAAGCTTTCTTT. Translating gives CASSLGGGRTEAFF. The full variable domain, with the rest looked up from reference TRBV19 and TRBJ1-1, is DGGITQSPKYLFRKEGQNVTLSCEQNLNHDAMYWYRQDPGQGLRLIYYSQIVNDFQKGDIAEGYSVSREKKESFPLTVTSAQKNPTAFYLCASSLGGGRTEAFFGQGTRLTVV.

The chain employs TRBV5-1 and TRBJ2-7, with 10 bases aligning to TRBD2. This CDR3 contains 16 residues. J lost 7 bases, V lost 0 bases, and 10 bases had no gene match. CDR1 is SGHRS and CDR2 is YFSETQ in the germline V gene. CDR3 region: CASSLGRAGGPGEQYF. CDR3 nucleotide sequence: TGCGCCAGCAGCTTGGGAAGAGCGGGGGGGCCAGGGGAGCAGTACTTC.

The CDR3 DNA sequence: TGTGCCAGTCAGGTTAGCTCTGGAAACACCATATATTTT. Amino acid sequence: CASQVSSGNTIYF. The V and J genes are TRBV19 and TRBJ1-3; D is unresolved. Germline CDR1 reads LNHDA; CDR2 reads SQIVND (reference sequence). The V end lost 8 bases, the J end lost 0 bases, and 8 bases lay between the germline ends. The CDR3 loop spans 13 amino acids. Variable domain in full (rest from reference TRBV19 and TRBJ1-3): DGGITQSPKYLFRKEGQNVTLSCEQNLNHDAMYWYRQDPGQGLRLIYYSQIVNDFQKGDIAEGYSVSREKKESFPLTVTSAQKNPTAFYLCASQVSSGNTIYFGEGSWLTVV.

As concerns this clone: Other DNA sequences from this sample encode an identical CDR3 as well. The chain joins TRBV19 to TRBJ1-5; TRBD1 is a possible D gene (6 bases). The CDR3 loop spans 14 amino acids. Trimming took off 2 bases at V and 2 bases at J, with 7 bases between the two ends. CDR1 is LNHDA and CDR2 is SQIVND in the germline V gene (reference sequence). CDR3 amino acids: CASSIRTGNQPQHF. The CDR3 region has the DNA TGTGCCAGTAGTATACGGACAGGCAATCAGCCCCAGCATTTT.

The V gene is TRBV7-8, the J gene TRBJ1-1; TRBD1 agrees at 8 bases. Trimming removed 5 bases from V and 6 bases from J; junction bases left unmatched: 8. This CDR3 spans 14 amino acids. The germline CDR1 and CDR2 sequences are SGHVS and FQNEAQ. CDR3 region: CASSRGQGLAEAFF. The CDR3, as DNA: TGTGCCAGCAGCAGAGGACAGGGCCTCGCTGAAGCTTTCTTT.

The chain uses TRBV28 and TRBJ1-2; weak D call: TRBD1 (6 bases). Per the germline V gene, CDR1 is MDHEN and CDR2 is SYDVKM. The V end was cut by 5 bases, the J end by 4 bases, with 17 bases between. CDR3 length: 15 residues. The CDR3 coding sequence is TGTGCCAGCAGTACGACAGCACCCAGGGGCTATGGCTACACCTTC. Translated, it gives CASSTTAPRGYGYTF.

In its sample, this clone was seen once. This chain uses TRBV9 with TRBJ2-2; 9 bases are shared with TRBD1. Germline lookup yields CDR1 SGDLS and CDR2 YYNGEE. This CDR3 has 17 residues. Unmatched junction bases numbered 6, after V lost 0 bases and J lost 3 bases. The CDR3 is CASSVEGTGYYTGELFF. As DNA, the CDR3 is TGTGCCAGCAGCGTAGAGGGGACAGGGTATTACACCGGGGAGCTGTTTTTT.

The chain links TRBV7-9 to TRBJ2-7; TRBD1 is a possible D gene (6 bases). The length of the CDR3 is 15 residues. V was cut by 1 base and J by 4 bases, with 14 bases left in between. CDR1 is SEHNR and CDR2 is FQNEAQ in the germline V gene (reference sequence). CDR3 nucleotides: TGTGCCAGCAGCTTAGAGGCAGGGGACCGATACGAGCAGTACTTC. This codes for CASSLEAGDRYEQYF.

The gene calls are TRBV5-6 and TRBJ1-2; 9 bases match TRBD1. This CDR3 is built from 14 residues. With 1 base clipped from V and 8 bases from J, the junction kept 6 bases outside the gene matches. The germline V gene has CDR1 SGHDT and CDR2 YYEEEE. CDR3 nucleotides: TGTGCCAGCAGCTTGCGGGGACAGGGCCGGGGCTACACCTTC. This codes for CASSLRGQGRGYTF.

The rearrangement links TRBV4-2 to TRBJ1-3; D not certain. Germline V lookup: CDR1 LGHNA, CDR2 YNFKEQ. CDR3 length: 16 residues. Trimming removed 0 bases at V and 0 bases at J, with 9 bases between. The CDR3 region has the DNA TGTGCCAGCAGCCAAGATTGGGCGACCTCTGGAAACACCATATATTTT. This sequence encodes CASSQDWATSGNTIYF.

The rearrangement links TRBV4-3 to TRBJ2-7; TRBD1 matches 8 bases. Germline CDR1 reads LGHNA; CDR2 reads YSLEER. The V and J ends lost 0 bases and 4 bases, in that order; junction bases with no gene match: 8. The CDR3 sequence is 16 residues long. CDR3 DNA sequence: TGCGCCAGCAGCCAAGATACACCCCAGGGGGCATACGAGCAGTACTTC. This sequence encodes CASSQDTPQGAYEQYF.

The V gene is TRBV4-1, the J gene TRBJ2-6, with 8 bases identical to TRBD1. The CDR3 sequence is 19 residues long. V dropped 3 bases and J dropped 0; count of bases not matched to a gene: 10. Germline V gives CDR1 MGHRA, CDR2 YSYEKL. The CDR3 sequence: CASSHNDRGAFSGANVLTF. CDR3 sequence (DNA): TGCGCCAGCAGCCATAACGACAGGGGAGCTTTCTCTGGGGCCAACGTCCTGACTTTC.

The V gene is TRBV27, the J gene TRBJ1-1, with D possibly matching TRBD1 (5 bases). CDR1 and CDR2 (germline): MNHEY, SMNVEV (reference sequence). This CDR3 has 13 residues. The V end lost 2 bases, the J end lost 7 bases, and 11 bases lay between the germline ends. CDR3: CASSLRGPNEAFF. The CDR3 DNA reads as TGTGCCAGCAGTTTAAGGGGCCCCAATGAAGCTTTCTTT.